This T cell receptor beta chain was identified in a study of immune evolution from preneoplasia to lung adenocarcinoma. The CDR3 covers 14 residues. J was trimmed by 3 bases and V by 4 bases; bases with no gene match: 4. The germline V gene encodes CDR1 SGHKS and CDR2 YYEKEE (reference sequence). The assay was immunoSEQ multiplex PCR, and TCRdb's table has in-frame clones only and misses some. Among about 5,700 clones, 80% were seen once, and the ten largest hold under 14%. A remark on this clone: Its antigen is not identified.

Patient tissue came from resections in Japan or China, 2014–2017. The study, taken as a whole, reports: Later-stage lesions seemingly showed higher T cell density and diversity than normal lung. From normal lung to invasive adenocarcinoma, top clone frequencies appeared to decrease.

The chain uses TRBV5-5 and TRBJ2-5, with 9 bases fitting TRBD1. The sample taken for sequencing was FFPE minimally invasive lung adenocarcinoma tissue. The source of this sequence is a person aged 60 to 80 with lung adenocarcinoma. CDR3 in DNA: TGTGCCAGCAGCCCAAGGACAGGGGAAGAGACCCAGTACTTC. Translating it yields CASSPRTGEETQYF.